This T cell receptor beta chain was identified in a study of T cell responses to AZD1222 COVID-19 vaccine (dated by TCRdb to the early 2020s). The study in broad terms: AZD1222 recipients with second doses at about 4 weeks or about 12 weeks were pooled, because spike-specific TCR depth and breadth did not differ between schedules. A total of 240 or so trial participants underwent TCR sequencing, of whom approximately 200 had received two doses of AZD1222 and around 25 had received two doses of the MenACWY control vaccine. Enrollment into the trials was organized by age into subgroups of 18-55, 56-69 and 70-plus years, and those subgroups contained roughly 140, 27 and 60 TCR-sequenced participants, respectively. Broader findings and caveats from the paper: Because no samples from the day 14 peak response were available, repertoires could be characterized only after the peak T cell response. The 56-69-year group was small, and its depth increase did not reach significance, likely because of low power. Nearly half of unique spike-specific TCRs reportedly recognized epitopes outside regions mutated in the B.1.351 and B.1.1.7 variants. Most participants were white British and females outnumbered males, and the authors suggested that clonal diversity may have been underestimated. Conclusions about previously exposed vaccinees were limited because only a handful of AZD1222 recipients were SARS-CoV-2 seropositive at baseline. The vaccine-associated CD4 TCRs covered the entire spike protein, and the dominant responses fell in regions 160-218 and 743-854. A significant rise in spike-specific TCR breadth and depth was observed after two AZD1222 doses relative to day 0 and relative to MenACWY recipients.

The time point label here, explained by the study, means: baseline before first vaccination. Vaccinee samples were obtained from the UK trials COV001 and COV002, which included a single-blind randomized controlled phase 2/3 trial of AZD1222 (ChAdOx1 nCoV-19) in healthy adults. For TCRbeta chain sequencing, PBMC samples were collected from trial participants at day 0 and at day 28 after the second dose. The CDR3 regions of human TCRbeta chains were analyzed by immunosequencing. Processing in the source paper ran as follows. Repertoire TCRs were checked for matches against a reference library of SARS-CoV-2-specific TCRs that had been generated using the MIRA antigen-specificity platform. Breadth was defined as the fraction of unique TCRs that were SARS-CoV-2-associated. Depth was defined as the fraction of total T cells that were SARS-CoV-2-associated. Using the MIRA data, each spike-specific TCR was mapped to the spike region that the TCR reacts to and placed in a CD4 or CD8 class. Log10-transformed breadth and depth values were compared by one-way ANOVA with Sidak's multiple comparisons tests. TCRdb stores this immuneACCESS table with in-frame sequences only. Part of the clones is absent; in the studies checked, under half of the shortfall reflects unresolved V genes, and no reason is known for the rest. That table furnishes V, J and clone size, whereas the DNA furnished D and trimming. The sample table holds some 120,000 clones, of which 88% were seen once. The leading ten clones occupy under 9.5% of the sample.

CDR1 and CDR2, looked up from the germline V gene, are SGHRS and YFSETQ. The CDR3 runs 15 amino acids, cysteine and phenylalanine included. Only the CDR3 part of the read is kept: 45 bases, read in frame from the first base. Unmatched junction bases come to 3, with V trimmed by 4 bases and J by 2 bases. Concerning this clone: The antigen it binds to is not known. No clone much larger than this one lies a single base away; base qualities are absent.

The sequence links TRBV5-1 to TRBJ2-7, and TRBD2 aligns with 13 junction nucleotides. The specimen comprised peripheral blood, sampled on day 0 of AZD1222 vaccination. This receptor was obtained from an adult in good health. The DNA sequence is given as TGCGCCAGCAGCGGGGGGACTAGCGGGACCTACGAGCAGTACTTC. Its product reads: CASSGGTSGTYEQYF.